The T cell receptor (beta chain) described here comes from a study of OX40 agonist ivuxolimab in advanced cancers. As for the study in general: Three partial responders included one hepatocellular carcinoma patient and two cutaneous melanoma patients. Study observations and caveats: Antigens targeted by the expanded peripheral T cells were not determined.

Between the trimmed V and J ends, which lost 2 bases and 1 base, there was a span of 10 bases. Germline CDR1 is SGHDT and CDR2 is YYEEEE. There are 14 residues in the CDR3. About this clone itself: The antigen is not known.

Assay: immunoSEQ multiplex PCR; the TCRdb copy retains only in-frame clones and omits some. The sample has some 95,000 clones, about 91% seen once. The chain couples TRBV5-6 to TRBJ2-7; D is uncertain. Sequencing used CD4+ or CD8+ T cells sorted from blood, obtained in a trial of the OX40 agonist ivuxolimab. The TCR comes from an adult with an advanced solid tumor such as melanoma, head and neck, liver or kidney cancer. The CDR3 DNA follows: TGTGCCAGCAGCTTATCCCTAGGTTCCTACGAGCAGTACTTC. As protein: CASSLSLGSYEQYF. Using reference TRBV5-6 and TRBJ2-7 for the parts outside the CDR3, the full variable domain is DAGVTQSPTHLIKTRGQQVTLRCSPKSGHDTVSWYQQALGQGPQFIFQYYEEEERQRGNFPDRFSGHQFPNYSSELNVNALLLGDSALYLCASSLSLGSYEQYFGPGTRLTVT.